This T cell receptor beta chain originates from a study of cytomegalovirus exposure and HLA in healthy donors. Background on the study: As an earlier analysis found, 150 million to 200 million T cells yielded fewer than 130 million unique TCR beta sequences.

The study, taken as a whole, reports: The study flagged some 170 TCR beta chains as cytomegalovirus-associated. Productive status was seen about 90% or about 30% of the time for most TCR beta V segments in an earlier analysis.

This PCR relied on a set of 60 Vbeta primers and 13 Jbeta primers. As originally analysed: In a later analysis, the count reached some 75 million unique TCR beta chains, with 9 million to 11 million shared. The assay was immunoSEQ multiplex PCR, and TCRdb's table has in-frame clones only and misses some. V, J and clone size were drawn from that table, and D and trimming were deduced from the DNA. This table has about 200,000 clones, 82% appearing once. Comments on this clone: The antigen remains undetermined.

This CDR3 is built from 14 residues. Unmatched junction bases numbered 4, after V lost 5 bases and J lost 0 bases. Looked up from germline, CDR1 is MDHEN and CDR2 is SYDVKM. The TCR was taken from a woman aged 50 to 60 in good health and CMV-seropositive. The sequenced sample consisted of PBMCs. This sequence joins TRBV28 and TRBJ2-7, with 7 positions matching TRBD1. The CDR3 spells CASSEQGSSYEQYF. In DNA, the CDR3 is TGTGCCAGCAGTGAACAGGGGAGCTCCTACGAGCAGTACTTC.